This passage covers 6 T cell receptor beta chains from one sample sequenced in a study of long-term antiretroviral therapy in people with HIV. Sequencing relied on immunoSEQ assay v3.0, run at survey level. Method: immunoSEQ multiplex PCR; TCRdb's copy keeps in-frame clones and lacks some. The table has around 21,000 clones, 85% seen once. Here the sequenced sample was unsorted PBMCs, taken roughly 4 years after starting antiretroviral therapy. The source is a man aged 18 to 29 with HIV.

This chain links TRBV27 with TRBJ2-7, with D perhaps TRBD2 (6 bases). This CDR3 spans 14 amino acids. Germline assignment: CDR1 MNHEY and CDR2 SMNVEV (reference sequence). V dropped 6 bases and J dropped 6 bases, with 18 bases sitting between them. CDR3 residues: CASSTGRGLREQYF. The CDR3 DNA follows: TGTGCCAGCAGCACCGGAAGGGGACTCCGCGAGCAGTACTTC.

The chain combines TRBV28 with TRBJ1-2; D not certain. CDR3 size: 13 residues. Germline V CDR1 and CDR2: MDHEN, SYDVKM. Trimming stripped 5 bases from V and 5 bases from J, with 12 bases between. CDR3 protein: CASSRGMGYGYTF. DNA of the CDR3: TGTGCCAGCAGTCGAGGGATGGGTTATGGCTACACCTTC.

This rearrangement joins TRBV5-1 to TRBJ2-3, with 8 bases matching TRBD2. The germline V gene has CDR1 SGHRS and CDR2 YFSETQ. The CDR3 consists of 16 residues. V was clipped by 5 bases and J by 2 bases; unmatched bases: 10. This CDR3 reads CASRRGLAGPTDTQYF. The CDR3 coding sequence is TGCGCCAGCAGACGTGGGCTAGCGGGCCCCACAGATACGCAGTATTTT. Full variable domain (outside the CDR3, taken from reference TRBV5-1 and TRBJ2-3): KAGVTQTPRYLIKTRGQQVTLSCSPISGHRSVSWYQQTPGQGLQFLFEYFSETQRNKGNFPGRFSGRQFSNSRSEMNVSTLELGDSALYLCASRRGLAGPTDTQYFGPGTRLTVL.

CDR3 coding DNA: TGTGCCAGCAGCTTGTTTAAGACTGAAGCTTTCTTT. Translating gives CASSLFKTEAFF. The rearrangement joins TRBV5-8 to TRBJ1-1; no definite D call. The CDR3 is made up of 12 amino acids. V was clipped by 1 base and J by 5 bases, with 6 bases between them. Germline CDR1 reads SGHTS; CDR2 reads YDEGEE.

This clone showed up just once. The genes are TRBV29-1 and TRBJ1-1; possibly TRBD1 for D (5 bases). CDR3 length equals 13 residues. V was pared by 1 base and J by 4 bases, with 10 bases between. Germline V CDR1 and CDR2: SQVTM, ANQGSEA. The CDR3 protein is CSVEGAGGTEAFF. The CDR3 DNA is TGCAGCGTTGAAGGGGCCGGGGGCACTGAAGCTTTCTTT.

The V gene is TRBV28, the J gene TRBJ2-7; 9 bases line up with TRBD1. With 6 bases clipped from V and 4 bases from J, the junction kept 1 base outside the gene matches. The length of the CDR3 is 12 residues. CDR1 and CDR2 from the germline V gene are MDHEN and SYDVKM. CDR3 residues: CASRTGGYEQYF. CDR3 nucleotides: TGTGCCAGCAGGACAGGGGGTTACGAGCAGTACTTC. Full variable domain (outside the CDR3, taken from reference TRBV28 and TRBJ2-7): DVKVTQSSRYLVKRTGEKVFLECVQDMDHENMFWYRQDPGLGLRLIYFSYDVKMKEKGDIPEGYSVSREKKERFSLILESASTNQTSMYLCASRTGGYEQYFGPGTRLTVT.